Below are 21 T cell receptor beta chains sequenced from a single sample in a study of CD8 T cells in ankylosing spondylitis. The study, taken as a whole, reports: Among TCR beta sequences, a motif of several highly homologous variants appeared characteristic of ankylosing spondylitis blood.

TCRdb reprocessed the 5' RACE reads via MiXCR and lists one record per CDR3 protein. The sample includes fewer than 500,000 distinct CDR3 sequences, more than 20% of them seen just once. These TCRs are of unknown antigen specificity. The sample was blood, either unsorted or a sorted T cell fraction (not recorded which). These receptors came from a male donor with ankylosing spondylitis.

Ten or more counts support this clonotype. The chain joins TRBV7-3 to TRBJ2-1; TRBD1 is a possible D gene (5 bases). CDR1 is SGHTA, CDR2 FQGTGA, per germline. The V end was cut by 2 bases, the J end by 0 bases, with 8 bases between. This CDR3 has 15 amino acids. CDR3 sequence: CASSLEQASYNEQFF. CDR3 DNA: TGTGCCAGCAGCTTAGAACAGGCCTCCTACAATGAGCAGTTCTTC. The entire variable domain, with the rest obtained from reference TRBV7-3 and TRBJ2-1, is as follows: GAGVSQTPSNKVTEKGKYVELRCDPISGHTALYWYRQSLGQGPEFLIYFQGTGAADDSGLPNDRFFAVRPEGSVSTLKIQRTERGDSAVYLCASSLEQASYNEQFFGPGTRLTVL.

The rearrangement links TRBV11-2 to TRBJ2-5, with D tentatively TRBD1 (6 bases). From germline, CDR1 is SGHAT and CDR2 FQNNGV. The CDR3 runs 15 residues. The V gene lost 3 bases and the J gene lost 3 bases, with 14 bases spanning the gap. The CDR3, as DNA: TGTGCCAGCAGCTTGTCCAACAGGGTGAAAGAGACCCAGTACTTC. It encodes CASSLSNRVKETQYF.

The gene calls are TRBV6-1 and TRBJ2-1; D uncertain. CDR3 length equals 14 residues. Per the germline V gene, CDR1 is MNHNS and CDR2 is SASEGT. V was clipped by 6 bases and J by 7 bases, with 16 bases between them. Here the CDR3 DNA reads TGTGCCAGCAGCGTCTCGCCGCCGGGTAATGAGCAGTTCTTC. Its protein product is CASSVSPPGNEQFF.

The chain carries TRBV12-3 or TRBV12-4 and TRBJ2-6; 7 positions match TRBD1. The CDR3 is 16 amino acids. Trimming removed 7 bases from V and 0 bases from J; junction bases left unmatched: 6. The CDR3 is CASKPGQSSGANVLTF. CDR3 DNA: TGTGCCAGCAAGCCGGGACAGAGCTCTGGGGCCAACGTCCTGACTTTC.

CDR3 DNA sequence: TGTGCCAGCTCACCGGACAGGAATGAGCAGTTCTTC. It yields the protein CASSPDRNEQFF. The chain recombines TRBV18 with TRBJ2-1; 7 positions match TRBD1. Germline-derived CDR1 and CDR2 are KGHSH and LQKENI. This CDR3 region has 12 residues. V trimming: 3 bases; J trimming: 7 bases; junction bases outside the gene matches: 0.

J is TRBJ2-5 and V is TRBV27; D is unresolved. Germline-derived CDR1 and CDR2 are MNHEY and SMNVEV (reference sequence). The length of the CDR3 is 13 residues. Trimming removed 5 bases at V and 5 bases at J, with 12 bases between. The CDR3 DNA reads TGTGCCAGCAGTCAGATGGATCGTGAGACCCAGTACTTC. Translation: CASSQMDRETQYF.

J is TRBJ1-2 and V is TRBV10-3; maybe TRBD1 (5 bases). Per germline, CDR1 ENHRY and CDR2 SYGVKD. Deletions cut 3 bases from V and 7 bases from J, with 18 bases between. The length of the CDR3 is 15 residues. The CDR3 coding sequence is TGTGCCATCAGTGATTTCGGGACGGAAGATTTTGGCTACACCTTC. Translated, it gives CAISDFGTEDFGYTF.

At least ten counts were recorded for this clonotype. The V and J genes are TRBV7-6 and TRBJ2-1; 10 bases map to TRBD1. J lost 4 bases, V lost 5 bases, and 5 bases had no gene match. Germline V gene data show CDR1 as SGHVS and CDR2 as FNYEAQ. This CDR3 is 15 amino acids long. CDR3 amino acids: CASSPRQGAYNEQFF. Written as DNA, the CDR3 is TGTGCCAGCAGCCCAAGACAGGGGGCATACAATGAGCAGTTCTTC. Drawing the rest from reference TRBV7-6 and TRBJ2-1, the complete variable domain is GAGVSQSPRYKVTKRGQDVALRCDPISGHVSLYWYRQALGQGPEFLTYFNYEAQQDKSGLPNDRFSAERPEGSISTLTIQRTEQRDSAMYRCASSPRQGAYNEQFFGPGTRLTVL.

The rearrangement uses TRBV6-1 and TRBJ2-7; TRBD2 matches 8 bases. The V and J ends lost 6 bases and 3 bases, in that order; junction bases with no gene match: 10. Germline CDR1 and CDR2: MNHNS and SASEGT. This CDR3 is 15 amino acids long. CDR3 sequence reads: CASRATSGALYEQYF. The DNA of the CDR3 is TGTGCCAGCAGGGCCACTAGCGGAGCTCTCTACGAGCAGTACTTC.

V gene TRBV6-5 combines with J gene TRBJ1-4; perhaps TRBD1 as D (5 bases). Trimming pared 4 bases from V and 13 bases from J, leaving 13 bases between. CDR3 length: 12 amino acids. Germline lookup yields CDR1 MNHEY and CDR2 SVGAGI. Written as DNA, the CDR3 is TGTGCCAGCAGTTCCCGTGGGGGTAGACTGTTTTTT. It is translated as CASSSRGGRLFF.

V gene TRBV5-6 combines with J gene TRBJ2-4; 7 bases are shared with TRBD2. The germline V gene has CDR1 SGHDT and CDR2 YYEEEE. V shed 4 bases, J shed 7 bases, and the junction held 11 bases outside the gene matches. This CDR3 is built from 15 residues. The CDR3 sequence: CASSVVGGLGNIQYF. Written as DNA, the CDR3 is TGTGCCAGCAGCGTCGTGGGAGGGCTAGGGAACATTCAGTACTTC. The variable domain in full, completed from reference TRBV5-6 and TRBJ2-4, reads DAGVTQSPTHLIKTRGQQVTLRCSPKSGHDTVSWYQQALGQGPQFIFQYYEEEERQRGNFPDRFSGHQFPNYSSELNVNALLLGDSALYLCASSVVGGLGNIQYFGAGTRLSVL.

The gene calls are TRBV25-1 and TRBJ2-7; 7 nucleotides align to TRBD2. Germline loops: CDR1 MGHDK, CDR2 SYGVNS. Trimming cost V 1 base and J 7 bases; bases outside gene matches: 10. The CDR3 runs 15 residues. CDR3 nucleotides: TGTGCCAGCAGTGAATTTGGGGGAGGGATGCGGGAGCAGTACTTC. This sequence encodes CASSEFGGGMREQYF.

Only a few counts were recorded for this clonotype. The chain joins TRBV20-1 to TRBJ2-1, with 14 bases matching TRBD2. The trim removed 5 bases at V and 7 bases at J, leaving 10 bases unmatched. Germline CDR1 and CDR2: DFQATT and SNEGSKA (reference sequence). The CDR3 is made up of 16 amino acids. DNA of the CDR3: TGCAGTGCTGGTCGGACTAGCGGGAGGAGCGGTAATGAGCAGTTCTTC. Its translation: CSAGRTSGRSGNEQFF.

The rearrangement links TRBV5-1 to TRBJ2-3, with a possible D match to TRBD2 (5 bases). CDR3 length equals 12 residues. Germline assignment: CDR1 SGHRS and CDR2 YFSETQ. V lost 5 bases and J lost 6, with 10 bases in between. The CDR3 sequence is CASSQREDTQYF. The CDR3 coding sequence is TGCGCCAGCAGTCAAAGGGAGGATACGCAGTATTTT.

This clonotype was seen a few times. The chain uses TRBV11-3 and TRBJ1-1, with TRBD1 matching over 7 bases. After removal of 5 bases from V and 3 bases from J, the junction contained 6 bases not matched to a gene. The CDR3 has 14 amino acids. Germline lookup yields CDR1 SGHNT and CDR2 YENEEA. Here the CDR3 reads CASSGDSGYTEAFF. CDR3 nucleotides: TGTGCCAGCAGCGGGGACAGCGGATACACTGAAGCTTTCTTT.

The genes are TRBV5-1 and TRBJ2-3; 7 bases line up with TRBD2. This CDR3 spans 17 amino acids. The germline V gene encodes CDR1 SGHRS and CDR2 YFSETQ. With V trimmed by 0 bases and J by 1 base, 8 bases remained unmatched. The CDR3 sequence: CASSLEGRREGTDTQYF. CDR3 bases: TGCGCCAGCAGCTTGGAAGGACGACGGGAGGGCACAGATACGCAGTATTTT.

The genes are TRBV5-1 and TRBJ2-7; the D is unclear. V was shortened by 0 bases and J by 2 bases, with 9 bases between the two germline ends. In germline, CDR1 is SGHRS, CDR2 YFSETQ. This CDR3 is 14 amino acids long. The CDR3 protein is CASSLVAVPYEQYF. The CDR3 coding sequence is TGCGCCAGCAGCTTGGTGGCAGTGCCCTACGAGCAGTACTTC.

This clonotype was detected only a few times. V and J are TRBV7-3 and TRBJ1-5; D gene uncertain. The CDR3 runs to 16 residues. V was pared by 6 bases and J by 0 bases, with 15 bases between. Germline assignment: CDR1 SGHTA and CDR2 FQGTGA. Written as DNA, the CDR3 is TGTGCCAGCAGTTTACGGGTGTCTGGTAGCAATCAGCCCCAGCATTTT. The encoded protein is CASSLRVSGSNQPQHF.

This rearrangement joins TRBV11-2 to TRBJ2-5; D may be TRBD2 (5 bases). The CDR3 is 14 residues long. CDR1 and CDR2 (germline): SGHAT, FQNNGV. V was shortened by 4 bases and J by 4 bases, with 13 bases between the two germline ends. The CDR3 nucleotides are TGTGCCAGCAGCTCAAATCTAGCTGCAGAGACCCAGTACTTC. Translating gives CASSSNLAAETQYF.

This clonotype came up once. This chain connects TRBV4-1 to TRBJ2-2; 10 bases map to TRBD2. The CDR3 covers 21 residues. The V and J ends lost 4 bases and 3 bases, in that order; junction bases with no gene match: 20. In germline, CDR1 is MGHRA, CDR2 YSYEKL. The CDR3 DNA reads as TGCGCCAGCAGCCCGCCTCCAGGTAGCGGGAGGCCCACAACTGACACCGGGGAGCTGTTTTTT. Translation gives CASSPPPGSGRPTTDTGELFF.

This sequence joins TRBV7-9 and TRBJ2-3; D may be TRBD2 (5 bases). V was trimmed by 8 bases and J by 1 base, leaving 10 bases between them. This CDR3 comprises 13 residues. CDR1 is SEHNR, CDR2 FQNEAQ, per germline (reference sequence). The CDR3 spells CASLYGGTDTQYF. The CDR3, as DNA: TGTGCCAGCCTCTACGGGGGCACAGATACGCAGTATTTT.